The present T cell receptor (beta chain) was sequenced within a study of vaccination and CD4 T cells after COVID-19. The germline CDR1 and CDR2 sequences are DFQATT and SNEGSKA (reference sequence). V was trimmed by 4 bases and J by 6 bases, leaving 9 bases between them. The CDR3 spans 11 residues. Treatment in this sample: approximately nine-day PBMC culture with coronavirus spike peptide pools or control peptides (ViraFEST assay). With about 9 days of culture completed, CD4+ T cells were isolated by negative selection. The Oncomine TCR Beta short-read assay was applied to DNA of cultured CD4+ T cells. Genomic DNA was isolated from CD4+ T cells that had been cultured. TCRdb redid the calling of the PCR reads with MiXCR, one entry per CDR3 protein. The sample consists of more than 6,000 distinct CDR3 sequences, about 59% of them appearing once. Regarding this clonotype: The antigen is not known.

The rearrangement links TRBV20-1 to TRBJ1-2; tentatively, D is TRBD1 (5 bases). Sequencing used cultured CD4+ T cells from blood, obtained after SARS-CoV-2 vaccination. This TCR came from a human donor with COVID-19. The CDR3: CSAKDNNGYTF. In DNA form, the CDR3 reads TGCAGTGCTAAGGACAATAATGGCTACACCTTC.